What follows are 20 T cell receptor beta chains derived from one specimen sequenced in a study of blood T cell repertoires in COVID-19. Measured with immunoSEQ multiplex PCR; TCRdb has only the in-frame clones, and not every one. This sample has some 170,000 clones; approximately 86% occur once, and the top ten carry around 3.9%. Specimen: peripheral blood. These receptors were collected from an older woman who had recovered from COVID-19.

This clone was seen only a few times. The chain employs TRBV9 and TRBJ2-3; maybe TRBD1 (6 bases). The CDR3 has 13 residues. With 0 bases removed from V and 9 bases from J, the gap between germline ends came to 11 bases. Germline CDR1 SGDLS, CDR2 YYNGEE. CDR3 DNA sequence: TGTGCCAGCAGCGTAGGTGAGGGGGACACGCAGTATTTT. Translated: CASSVGEGDTQYF.

The gene calls are TRBV9 and TRBJ2-2; TRBD1 aligns across 12 bases. Trimming removed 0 bases from V and 7 bases from J; junction bases left unmatched: 7. The CDR3 is made up of 17 amino acids. The germline V gene encodes CDR1 SGDLS and CDR2 YYNGEE. In DNA, the CDR3 is TGTGCCAGCAGCGTAGCCCCGGGACAGGGGGCAGGCGGGGAGCTGTTTTTT. Its translation is CASSVAPGQGAGGELFF.

This clone was observed a single time. The chain recombines TRBV5-1 with TRBJ1-1; TRBD1 is a possible D gene (5 bases). The CDR3 runs 15 residues. Trimming shortened V by 0 bases and J by 5 bases, and 14 bases separated the two germline ends. The germline V gene has CDR1 SGHRS and CDR2 YFSETQ. CDR3 residues: CASSLVLQGQTEAFF. The CDR3 nucleotides read TGCGCCAGCAGCTTGGTACTCCAGGGTCAAACTGAAGCTTTCTTT.

This chain connects TRBV18 to TRBJ1-2; TRBD1 agrees at 7 bases. The CDR3 is made up of 16 amino acids. The germline CDR1 and CDR2 sequences are KGHSH and LQKENI. J lost 3 bases, V lost 3 bases, and 10 bases had no gene match. The CDR3 DNA sequence: TGTGCCAGCTCACCCCGGGGACAGTTTAGGGACTATGGCTACACCTTC. This sequence encodes CASSPRGQFRDYGYTF.

The J gene is TRBJ2-7, the V gene TRBV7-2; D is perhaps TRBD2 (6 bases). CDR1 SGHTA and CDR2 FQGNSA come from the germline V gene. Trimming took off 1 base at V and 0 bases at J, with 10 bases between the two ends. CDR3 length equals 15 residues. The CDR3 loop is CASSLDGGASYEQYF. CDR3 DNA sequence: TGTGCCAGCAGCTTAGATGGCGGGGCCTCCTACGAGCAGTACTTC. Using reference TRBV7-2 and TRBJ2-7 for the parts outside the CDR3, the full variable domain is GAGVSQSPSNKVTEKGKDVELRCDPISGHTALYWYRQSLGQGLEFLIYFQGNSAPDKSGLPSDRFSAERTGGSVSTLTIQRTQQEDSAVYLCASSLDGGASYEQYFGPGTRLTVT.

The chain has TRBV3-1 (or the pseudogene TRBV3-2) and TRBJ2-7, with TRBD2 identical over 11 bases. Unmatched junction bases numbered 2, after V lost 1 base and J lost 3 bases. CDR3 length: 15 residues. CDR1 LGHDT and CDR2 YNNKEL come from the germline V gene (reference sequence). The CDR3 loop reads CASSQASGGFYEQYF. The DNA of the CDR3 is TGTGCCAGCAGCCAAGCTAGCGGGGGGTTCTACGAGCAGTACTTC.

The genes are TRBV6-6 and TRBJ2-3; tentative D call: TRBD1 (5 bases). Trimming removed 9 bases from V and 0 bases from J, with 13 bases in between. Looked up from germline, CDR1 is MNHNY and CDR2 is SVGAGI (reference sequence). The CDR3 has 14 residues. CDR3 amino acids: CARTGATSTDTQYF. CDR3 DNA: TGTGCCAGAACTGGGGCGACTAGCACAGATACGCAGTATTTT.

The V call is TRBV3-1 (or the pseudogene TRBV3-2), the J call TRBJ2-5, with TRBD1 matching 8 bases. Looked up from germline, CDR1 is LGHDT and CDR2 is YNNKEL (reference sequence). The CDR3 length is 15 residues. The V and J ends lost 7 bases and 7 bases, in that order; junction bases with no gene match: 14. CDR3 nucleotide sequence: TGTGCCAGCACCTCCTTTAGTCAGGGGGCAGGGACCCAGTACTTC. It specifies CASTSFSQGAGTQYF.

This chain uses TRBV29-1 with TRBJ1-4; possible D gene TRBD1, 6 bases. CDR3 length: 13 residues. CDR1 is SQVTM and CDR2 is ANQGSEA in the germline V gene. As DNA, the CDR3 is TGCAGTGCTACAGGGATGGTTAATGAAAAACTGTTTTTT. Amino acid sequence: CSATGMVNEKLFF.

This clone was detected once. CDR3 DNA sequence: TGTGCCAGCAGCTTAGAGGGGGCAGGGATGAGGTCAGATACGCAGTATTTT. It translates to CASSLEGAGMRSDTQYF. This chain links TRBV7-8 with TRBJ2-3, with 7 bases fitting TRBD1. Germline assignment: CDR1 SGHVS and CDR2 FQNEAQ. V gave up 1 base and J gave up 4 bases; unmatched junction bases: 11. This CDR3 has 17 amino acids.

This clone appeared many times. The rearrangement uses TRBV5-1 and TRBJ1-1, with 9 positions matching TRBD1. V was pared by 4 bases and J by 1 base, with 8 bases of the junction left unmatched. Looked up from germline, CDR1 is SGHRS and CDR2 is YFSETQ. CDR3 size: 16 residues. CDR3 sequence: CASSPHGTGRNTEAFF. The CDR3 DNA sequence: TGCGCCAGCAGCCCGCACGGGACAGGGAGGAACACTGAAGCTTTCTTT. The full variable domain, with the rest looked up from reference TRBV5-1 and TRBJ1-1, is KAGVTQTPRYLIKTRGQQVTLSCSPISGHRSVSWYQQTPGQGLQFLFEYFSETQRNKGNFPGRFSGRQFSNSRSEMNVSTLELGDSALYLCASSPHGTGRNTEAFFGQGTRLTVV.

The V and J genes are TRBV5-8 and TRBJ2-5, with D perhaps TRBD1 (6 bases). In germline, CDR1 is SGHTS, CDR2 YDEGEE. The CDR3 loop spans 13 amino acids. The V end was cut by 3 bases, the J end by 3 bases, with 9 bases between. CDR3 in DNA: TGTGCCAGCAGCTCTGGACAGAAAGAGACCCAGTACTTC. Its protein is CASSSGQKETQYF.

The chain couples TRBV12-3 or TRBV12-4 to TRBJ2-2; D is undetermined. The CDR3 is 11 residues long. V was shortened by 3 bases and J by 7 bases, with 3 bases between the two germline ends. In nucleotides, the CDR3 is TGTGCCAGCAGTTTCATCGGGGAGCTGTTTTTT. Translation: CASSFIGELFF.

The J gene is TRBJ2-3, the V gene TRBV6-4, with D perhaps TRBD1 (6 bases). V was clipped by 5 bases and J by 8 bases, with 11 bases between them. Germline V CDR1 and CDR2: MRHNA, SNTAGT. This CDR3 has 12 residues. The CDR3 bases are TGTGCCAGCAGTACGACAGGTGGTACGCAGTATTTT. This encodes CASSTTGGTQYF.

The V and J genes are TRBV28 and TRBJ1-1; 8 positions match TRBD1. V trimming: 6 bases; J trimming: 3 bases; junction bases outside the gene matches: 3. The CDR3 runs 13 residues. In germline, CDR1 is MDHEN, CDR2 SYDVKM. CDR3 region: CASRPDRDTEAFF. The CDR3 nucleotides read TGTGCCAGCAGACCGGACAGGGACACTGAAGCTTTCTTT.

The V gene is TRBV24-1, the J gene TRBJ2-1; 10 nucleotides line up with TRBD1. From germline, CDR1 is KGHDR and CDR2 SFDVKD. J was trimmed by 5 bases and V by 5 bases; bases with no gene match: 8. This CDR3 spans 16 amino acids. CDR3 amino acids: CATSVPGQGLNNEQFF. In nucleotides, the CDR3 is TGTGCCACCAGTGTCCCGGGACAGGGGTTAAACAATGAGCAGTTCTTC.

The chain has TRBV27 and TRBJ2-5; no clear D. Trimming shortened V by 4 bases and J by 5 bases, and 11 bases separated the two germline ends. The CDR3 contains 13 residues. The germline CDR1 and CDR2 sequences are MNHEY and SMNVEV (reference sequence). Written as DNA, the CDR3 is TGTGCCAGCAGTTCAGGTTTTAGGGAGACCCAGTACTTC. This translates into CASSSGFRETQYF.

The chain employs TRBV5-4 and TRBJ2-2; D is possibly TRBD1 (6 bases). Looked up from germline, CDR1 is SGHNT and CDR2 is YYREEE (reference sequence). This CDR3 region has 14 residues. V was clipped by 2 bases and J by 7 bases, with 12 bases between them. The CDR3 protein is CASSLSRGNGELFF. In DNA form, the CDR3 reads TGTGCCAGCAGCTTAAGCAGGGGTAACGGGGAGCTGTTTTTT. Full variable domain (remainder filled in from reference TRBV5-4 and TRBJ2-2): ETGVTQSPTHLIKTRGQQVTLRCSSQSGHNTVSWYQQALGQGPQFIFQYYREEENGRGNFPPRFSGLQFPNYSSELNVNALELDDSALYLCASSLSRGNGELFFGEGSRLTVL.

This chain joins TRBV6-1 and TRBJ1-1; 8 nucleotides match TRBD1. Per germline, CDR1 MNHNS and CDR2 SASEGT. The CDR3 extends over 15 amino acids. J gave up 3 bases and V 3 bases, and 6 bases lay outside the gene matches. The CDR3 spells CASSDRGRWDTEAFF. CDR3 coding DNA: TGTGCCAGCAGTGACAGGGGGCGGTGGGACACTGAAGCTTTCTTT.

The chain recombines TRBV19 with TRBJ1-5; 7 positions agree with TRBD1. Trimming at V came to 3 bases and at J to 7 bases, leaving 15 bases not matched to a gene. Germline assignment: CDR1 LNHDA and CDR2 SQIVND (reference sequence). The CDR3 has 17 amino acids. CDR3 amino acids: CASSIRQGRGSGQPQHF. CDR3 nucleotide sequence: TGTGCCAGTAGTATTAGACAGGGTCGGGGGTCAGGGCAGCCCCAGCATTTT. The variable domain in full, completed from reference TRBV19 and TRBJ1-5, reads DGGITQSPKYLFRKEGQNVTLSCEQNLNHDAMYWYRQDPGQGLRLIYYSQIVNDFQKGDIAEGYSVSREKKESFPLTVTSAQKNPTAFYLCASSIRQGRGSGQPQHFGDGTRLSIL.